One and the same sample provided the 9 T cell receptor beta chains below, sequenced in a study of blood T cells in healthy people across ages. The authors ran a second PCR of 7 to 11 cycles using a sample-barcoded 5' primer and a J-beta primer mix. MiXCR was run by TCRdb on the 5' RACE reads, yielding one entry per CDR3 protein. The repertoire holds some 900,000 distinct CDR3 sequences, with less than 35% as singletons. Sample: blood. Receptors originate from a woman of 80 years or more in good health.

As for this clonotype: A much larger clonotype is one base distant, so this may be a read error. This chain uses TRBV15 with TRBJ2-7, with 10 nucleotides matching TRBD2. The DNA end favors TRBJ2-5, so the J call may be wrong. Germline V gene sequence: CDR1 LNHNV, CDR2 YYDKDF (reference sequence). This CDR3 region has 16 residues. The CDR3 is CATSREQAGGRGTQYF. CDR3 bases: TGTGCCACCAGCAGAGAGCAAGCGGGGGGGCGGGGGACCCAGTACTTC.

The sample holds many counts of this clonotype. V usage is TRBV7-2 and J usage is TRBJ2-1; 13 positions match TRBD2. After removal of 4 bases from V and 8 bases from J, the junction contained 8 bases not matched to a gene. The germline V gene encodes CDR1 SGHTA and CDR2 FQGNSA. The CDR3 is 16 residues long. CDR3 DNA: TGTGCCAGCAGCTCAGACTGGACTAGCGGGGGTTATGAGCAGTTCTTC. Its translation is CASSSDWTSGGYEQFF.

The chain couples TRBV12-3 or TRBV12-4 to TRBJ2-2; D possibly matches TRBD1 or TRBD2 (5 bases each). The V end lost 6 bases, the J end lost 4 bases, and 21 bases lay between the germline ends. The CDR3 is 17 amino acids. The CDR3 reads CASSPGKGSGSTGELFF. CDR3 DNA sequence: TGTGCCAGCAGCCCCGGCAAGGGGAGTGGTTCCACCGGGGAGCTGTTTTTT.

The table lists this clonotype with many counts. The CDR3 bases are TGTGCCAGCAGTGGGGGGGGAAGCAGGAATGAGCAGTTCTTC. It codes for CASSGGGSRNEQFF. The rearrangement joins TRBV12-3 or TRBV12-4 to TRBJ2-1; 7 bases are a match to TRBD2. The CDR3 spans 14 residues. J gave up 7 bases and V 5 bases, and 8 bases lay outside the gene matches.

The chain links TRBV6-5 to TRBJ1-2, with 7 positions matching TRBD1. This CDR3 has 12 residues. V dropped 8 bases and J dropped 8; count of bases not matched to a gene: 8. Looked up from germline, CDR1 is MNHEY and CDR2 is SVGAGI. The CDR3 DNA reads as TGTGCCAGCCGACAGGGATTGGGCGGCTACACCTTC. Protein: CASRQGLGGYTF.

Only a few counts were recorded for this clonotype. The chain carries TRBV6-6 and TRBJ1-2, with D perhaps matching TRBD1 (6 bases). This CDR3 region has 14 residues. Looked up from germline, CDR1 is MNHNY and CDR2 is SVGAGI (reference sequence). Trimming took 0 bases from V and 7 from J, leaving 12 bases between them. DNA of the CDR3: TGTGCCAGCAGTTACTCGAGAGGGGGAGGTGGCTACACCTTC. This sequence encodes CASSYSRGGGGYTF.

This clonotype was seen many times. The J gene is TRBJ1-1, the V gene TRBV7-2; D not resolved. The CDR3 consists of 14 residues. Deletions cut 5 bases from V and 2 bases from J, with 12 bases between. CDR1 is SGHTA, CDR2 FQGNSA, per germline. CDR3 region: CASSNHHGNTEAFF. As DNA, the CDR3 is TGTGCCAGCAGCAATCACCATGGAAACACTGAAGCTTTCTTT.

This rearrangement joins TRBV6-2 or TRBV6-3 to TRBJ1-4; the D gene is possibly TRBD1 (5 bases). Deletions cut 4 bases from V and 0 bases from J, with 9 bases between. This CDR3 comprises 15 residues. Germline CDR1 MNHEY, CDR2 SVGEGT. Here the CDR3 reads CASSSPTATNEKLFF. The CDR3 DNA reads TGTGCCAGCAGTTCCCCGACAGCAACTAATGAAAAACTGTTTTTT.

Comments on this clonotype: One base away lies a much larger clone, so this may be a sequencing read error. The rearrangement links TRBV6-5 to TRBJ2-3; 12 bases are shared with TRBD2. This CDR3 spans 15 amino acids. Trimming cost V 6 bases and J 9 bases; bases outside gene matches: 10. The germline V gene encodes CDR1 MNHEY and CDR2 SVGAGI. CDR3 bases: TGTGCCAGCAGCGCCCAACTAGCGGGGGGAAACACGCAGTATTTT. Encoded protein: CASSAQLAGGNTQYF.